This TCR beta chain appears in the sequencing data of a study of early T cells in non-severe SARS-CoV-2 infection. CDR1 is DFQATT, CDR2 SNEGSKA, per germline (reference sequence). The germline V and J ends were trimmed by 1 base and 4 bases, with 9 bases remaining between them. The CDR3 contains 13 residues. Each single cDNA molecule received a unique molecular identifier. TCRdb reprocessed the 5' RACE reads with MiXCR, giving one entry per CDR3 protein. The repertoire has approximately 64,000 distinct CDR3 sequences, 20% of them found once; the top ten carry more than 15%. This clonotype occurred a few times.

The chain links TRBV20-1 to TRBJ2-3; D uncertain. This TCR was recovered from an adult who was a healthcare worker with PCR-confirmed SARS-CoV-2 infection or an uninfected control (not recorded which). Sequenced here: whole blood, sampled at baseline. The CDR3 bases are TGCAGTGCTAGAGTTCACGGGTCAGATACGCAGTATTTT. Translated, it gives CSARVHGSDTQYF.